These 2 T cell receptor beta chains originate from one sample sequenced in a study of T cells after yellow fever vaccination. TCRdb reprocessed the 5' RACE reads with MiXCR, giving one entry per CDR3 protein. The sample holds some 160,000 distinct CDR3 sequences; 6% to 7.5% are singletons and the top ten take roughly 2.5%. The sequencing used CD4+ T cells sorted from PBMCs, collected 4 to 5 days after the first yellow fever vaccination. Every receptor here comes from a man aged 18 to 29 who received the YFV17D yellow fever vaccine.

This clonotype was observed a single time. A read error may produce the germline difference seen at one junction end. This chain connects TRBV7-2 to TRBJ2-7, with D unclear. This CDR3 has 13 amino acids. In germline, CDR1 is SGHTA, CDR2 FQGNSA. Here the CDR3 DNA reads TGTGCCAGCAGCTTAGACGGCTCCTACGATCAGTACTTC. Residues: CASSLDGSYDQYF.

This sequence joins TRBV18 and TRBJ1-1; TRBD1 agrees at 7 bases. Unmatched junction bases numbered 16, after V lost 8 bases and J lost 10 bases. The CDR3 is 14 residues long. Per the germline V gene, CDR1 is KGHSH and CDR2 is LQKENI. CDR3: CASRPVTGARGAFF. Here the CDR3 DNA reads TGTGCCAGCCGTCCCGTAACAGGGGCCCGGGGAGCTTTCTTT. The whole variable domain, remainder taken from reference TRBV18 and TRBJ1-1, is NAGVMQNPRHLVRRRGQEARLRCSPMKGHSHVYWYRQLPEEGLKFMVYLQKENIIDESGMPKERFSAEFPKEGPSILRIQQVVRGDSAAYFCASRPVTGARGAFFGQGTRLTVV.